This is a list of T cell receptor beta chains from one sample in a study of shared clonotypes between healthy human individuals. Sequenced by immunoSEQ multiplex PCR; TCRdb stores in-frame clones only, minus some. In the table there are some 1,600,000 clones, 95% to 99% of which are singletons. Sequenced: naive CD4+ T cells sorted from blood. Source of these receptors: a man aged 30 to 39 in good health. Each CDR3 is given with its conserved first and last residue.

V gene	J gene	CDR3 protein
TRBV9	TRBJ2-2	CASSVLNGGLAGGRTGELFF
TRBV10-1	TRBJ1-1	CASSGGANTEAFF
TRBV7-2	TRBJ2-7	CASSLAGATYEQYF
TRBV7-2	TRBJ2-7	CASSLAERQGTHEQYF
TRBV18	TRBJ2-7	CASSPGRTYEQYF
TRBV29-1	TRBJ2-7	CSVNSLGRTGGDYEQYF
TRBV5-1	TRBJ1-1	CASSTDRPNTEAFF
TRBV7-3	TRBJ2-3	CASSHSGSTATDTQYF
TRBV7-2	TRBJ2-7	CASSLVGQTYEQYF
TRBV7-9	TRBJ2-5	CASSLILAGEDQYF
TRBV19	TRBJ2-7	CASSIGTAIYEQYF
TRBV5-4	TRBJ2-1	CASSSGNVAGGGYNEQFF
TRBV2	TRBJ2-3	CASSDGRGFTDTQYF
TRBV2	TRBJ1-5	CASTVGNQPQHF
TRBV4-1	TRBJ1-1	CASSQGQGNTEAFF
TRBV7-7	TRBJ2-2	CASSLGTGGRTGELFF
TRBV19	TRBJ2-1	CASSTEDIGGNEQFF
TRBV10-3	TRBJ1-3	CAIKGSGNTIYF
TRBV18	TRBJ2-7	CASSPYRGRKSSYEQYF
TRBV19	TRBJ2-7	CASSTSRTGWYEQYF
TRBV7-9	TRBJ2-2	CASSSPGLAGSPPF
TRBV2	TRBJ1-5	CASSGPGGNQPQHF
TRBV28	TRBJ1-5	CASSLPNQPQHF
TRBV19	TRBJ2-7	CASSDSGRAYEQYF
TRBV30	TRBJ2-1	CAWSQSSYNEQFF
TRBV2	TRBJ2-2	CASSETLPGLAGTGELFF
TRBV7-3	TRBJ2-3	CASSTWTSGSQDTQYF
TRBV21-1	TRBJ1-5	CASSKAGQNNQPQHF
TRBV7-2	TRBJ2-3	CASSYRDTQYF
TRBV5-1	TRBJ2-5	CASSLTGTGPETQYF